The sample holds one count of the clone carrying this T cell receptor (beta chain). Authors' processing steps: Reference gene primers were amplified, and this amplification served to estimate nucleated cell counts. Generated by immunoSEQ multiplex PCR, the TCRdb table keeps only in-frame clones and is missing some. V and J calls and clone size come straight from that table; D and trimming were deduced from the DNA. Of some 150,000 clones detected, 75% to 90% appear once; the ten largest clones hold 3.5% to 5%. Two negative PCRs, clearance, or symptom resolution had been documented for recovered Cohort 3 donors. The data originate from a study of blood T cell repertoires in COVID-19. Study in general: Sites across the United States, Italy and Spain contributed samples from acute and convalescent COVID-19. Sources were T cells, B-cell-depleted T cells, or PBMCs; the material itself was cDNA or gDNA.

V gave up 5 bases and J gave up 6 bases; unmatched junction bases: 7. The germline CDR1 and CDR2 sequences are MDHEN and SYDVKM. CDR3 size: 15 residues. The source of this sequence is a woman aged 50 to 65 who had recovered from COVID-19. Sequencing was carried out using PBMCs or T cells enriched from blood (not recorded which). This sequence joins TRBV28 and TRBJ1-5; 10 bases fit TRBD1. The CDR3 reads CASSLGQGVGQPQHF. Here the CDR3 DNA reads TGTGCCAGCAGTCTCGGACAGGGGGTAGGTCAGCCCCAGCATTTT.